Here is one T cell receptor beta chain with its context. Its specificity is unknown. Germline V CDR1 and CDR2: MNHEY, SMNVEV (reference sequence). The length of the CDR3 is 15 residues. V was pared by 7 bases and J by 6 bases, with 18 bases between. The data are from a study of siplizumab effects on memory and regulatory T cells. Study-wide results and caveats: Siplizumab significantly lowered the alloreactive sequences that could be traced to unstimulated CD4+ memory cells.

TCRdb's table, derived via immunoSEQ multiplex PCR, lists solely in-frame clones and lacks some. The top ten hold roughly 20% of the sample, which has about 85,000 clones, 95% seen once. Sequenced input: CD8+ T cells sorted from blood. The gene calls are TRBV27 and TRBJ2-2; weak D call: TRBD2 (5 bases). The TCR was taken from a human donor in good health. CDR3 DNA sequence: TGTGCCAGCACCCTAGCACACCCATGGGCCGGGGAGCTGTTTTTT. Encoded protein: CASTLAHPWAGELFF.